The 22 T cell receptor beta chains below all came from one sample that was sequenced in a study of blood T cell repertoires in COVID-19. Clones were sequenced by immunoSEQ multiplex PCR, and TCRdb holds only the in-frame ones, with some missing. This sample carries under 250,000 clones, approximately 86% of them seen once, and the ten largest clones take less than 6.5%. Sequences were obtained from peripheral blood. These receptors all stem from a human donor in a cohort sampled during active COVID-19.

This clone was seen only a few times. The V and J genes are TRBV12-3 or TRBV12-4 and TRBJ2-1, with a weak D call TRBD1 (6 bases). V was trimmed by 10 bases and J by 9 bases, leaving 19 bases between them. This CDR3 is built from 13 residues. This CDR3 is CATDRLQGPEQFF. DNA of the CDR3: TGTGCCACTGATCGCTTACAGGGACCTGAGCAGTTCTTC.

The genes are TRBV4-2 and TRBJ1-2; 7 bases are a match to TRBD1. Germline V CDR1 and CDR2: LGHNA, YNFKEQ. CDR3 length equals 14 residues. After removal of 6 bases from V and 2 bases from J, the junction contained 6 bases not matched to a gene. The CDR3, as DNA: TGTGCCAGCAGAGAGGGACAGAGAAACTATGGCTACACCTTC. Translated: CASREGQRNYGYTF.

The chain has TRBV29-1 and TRBJ2-5, with TRBD2 identical over 12 bases. V shed 7 bases and J 1 base; nucleotides not matched to a gene: 7. The CDR3 length is 15 residues. Germline V gene sequence: CDR1 SQVTM, CDR2 ANQGSEA. CDR3 coding DNA: TGCAGCGCAACGACTAGCGGGGGATTCCAAGAGACCCAGTACTTC. It specifies CSATTSGGFQETQYF.

The rearrangement links TRBV9 to TRBJ2-5, with 13 bases fitting TRBD2. The trim removed 4 bases at V and 1 base at J, leaving 4 bases unmatched. CDR3 length equals 16 residues. Germline V gene sequence: CDR1 SGDLS, CDR2 YYNGEE. The chain's CDR3 is CASSSRLAGGQETQYF. The CDR3 DNA sequence: TGTGCCAGCAGCTCACGACTAGCGGGAGGCCAAGAGACCCAGTACTTC.

V usage is TRBV7-2 and J usage is TRBJ2-3; D may be TRBD2 (6 bases). From germline, CDR1 is SGHTA and CDR2 FQGNSA. Trimming shortened V by 1 base and J by 0 bases, and 14 bases separated the two germline ends. The CDR3 spans 17 residues. This CDR3 is CASSLGFGGASTDTQYF. The CDR3 nucleotides read TGTGCCAGCAGCTTAGGGTTCGGGGGAGCGAGCACAGATACGCAGTATTTT.

This CDR3 is CASRRDRAEKLFF. CDR3 nucleotides: TGTGCCAGCCGAAGGGACAGGGCTGAAAAACTGTTTTTT. This chain joins TRBV5-4 and TRBJ1-4, with TRBD1 identical over 9 bases. Trimming took 7 bases from V and 7 from J; bases not matched to a gene: 5. Germline V gene data show CDR1 as SGHNT and CDR2 as YYREEE (reference sequence). The CDR3 sequence is 13 residues long.

The rearrangement joins TRBV27 to TRBJ2-3, with a tentative D call TRBD2 (6 bases). The CDR3 sequence is 14 residues long. The germline V gene has CDR1 MNHEY and CDR2 SMNVEV (reference sequence). Trimming took off 5 bases at V and 4 bases at J, with 13 bases between the two ends. As DNA, the CDR3 is TGTGCCAGCAGTACGCGACTAGTTGCAGATACGCAGTATTTT. It encodes CASSTRLVADTQYF.

This clone was seen a single time. This chain connects TRBV5-6 to TRBJ2-5; D remains ambiguous. Germline lookup yields CDR1 SGHDT and CDR2 YYEEEE. Trimming stripped 0 bases from V and 4 bases from J, with 13 bases between. This CDR3 comprises 15 residues. This CDR3 reads CASSLDVAVRETQYF. In DNA form, the CDR3 reads TGTGCCAGCAGCTTGGATGTGGCGGTTCGAGAGACCCAGTACTTC.

This chain joins TRBV18 and TRBJ2-7, with D perhaps TRBD1 (5 bases). Germline lookup yields CDR1 KGHSH and CDR2 LQKENI. The length of the CDR3 is 12 residues. V was cut by 2 bases and J by 5 bases, with 7 bases left in between. The CDR3 coding sequence is TGTGCCAGCTCACCAAGCAGGGACGAGCAGTACTTC. This sequence encodes CASSPSRDEQYF.

The chain links TRBV2 to TRBJ2-1; no reliable D call. Trimming left V 4 bases short and J 5 bases short, with 12 bases between. The V gene's germline CDR1 is SNHLY and CDR2 FYNNEI. The CDR3 is made up of 14 amino acids. The CDR3 region has the DNA TGTGCCAGCAGTGCAGAGAGGCGCGACAATGAGCAGTTCTTC. This translates into CASSAERRDNEQFF. The entire variable domain, with the rest obtained from reference TRBV2 and TRBJ2-1, is as follows: EPEVTQTPSHQVTQMGQEVILRCVPISNHLYFYWYRQILGQKVEFLVSFYNNEISEKSEIFDDQFSVERPDGSNFTLKIRSTKLEDSAMYFCASSAERRDNEQFFGPGTRLTVL.

J is TRBJ1-1 and V is TRBV28; D is perhaps TRBD1 (5 bases). This CDR3 region has 14 residues. Germline CDR1 is MDHEN and CDR2 is SYDVKM. With 9 bases removed from V and 5 bases from J, the gap between germline ends came to 19 bases. The CDR3 coding sequence is TGTGCCAGTACAGCATATGGAGGGGAGACTGAAGCTTTCTTT. It is translated as CASTAYGGETEAFF.

This chain uses TRBV5-1 with TRBJ2-2; 9 nucleotides match TRBD1. Germline V gene lookup returns CDR1 SGHRS and CDR2 YFSETQ. The CDR3 covers 17 residues. With 3 bases clipped from V and 0 bases from J, the junction kept 6 bases outside the gene matches. The CDR3 DNA reads as TGCGCCAGCAGCTCGAACCGGGACAGGGCGAACACCGGGGAGCTGTTTTTT. This codes for CASSSNRDRANTGELFF.

The chain is built from TRBV2 and TRBJ1-5, with 8 bases that match TRBD1. The CDR3 totals 15 residues. V was clipped by 6 bases and J by 0 bases; unmatched bases: 4. The germline V gene has CDR1 SNHLY and CDR2 FYNNEI. CDR3 nucleotides: TGTGCCAGCAGGGACAGGGCGTTTAGCAATCAGCCCCAGCATTTT. Translating gives CASRDRAFSNQPQHF.

The chain is built from TRBV3-1 (or the pseudogene TRBV3-2) and TRBJ2-5, with a possible D match to TRBD1 (5 bases). Trimming stripped 2 bases from V and 3 bases from J, with 7 bases between. The CDR3 runs to 13 residues. Germline V gives CDR1 LGHDT, CDR2 YNNKEL (reference sequence). The CDR3 sequence: CASSQSREETQYF. Here the CDR3 DNA reads TGTGCCAGCAGCCAATCCAGGGAAGAGACCCAGTACTTC.

This sequence joins TRBV5-1 and TRBJ1-5; no firm D call. Trimming removed 4 bases from V and 2 bases from J, with 10 bases in between. Germline assignment: CDR1 SGHRS and CDR2 YFSETQ. CDR3 length: 14 amino acids. CDR3 nucleotides: TGCGCCAGCAGCGAGGGTTCGGGCAATCAGCCCCAGCATTTT. This codes for CASSEGSGNQPQHF. The variable domain in full, completed from reference TRBV5-1 and TRBJ1-5, reads KAGVTQTPRYLIKTRGQQVTLSCSPISGHRSVSWYQQTPGQGLQFLFEYFSETQRNKGNFPGRFSGRQFSNSRSEMNVSTLELGDSALYLCASSEGSGNQPQHFGDGTRLSIL.

The chain links TRBV19 to TRBJ2-3; D gene ambiguous. This CDR3 has 14 residues. Per germline, CDR1 LNHDA and CDR2 SQIVND (reference sequence). Trimming removed 2 bases from V and 2 bases from J, with 8 bases in between. The CDR3 loop is CASSIPRATDTQYF. CDR3 bases: TGTGCCAGTAGTATACCCCGAGCCACAGATACGCAGTATTTT. Filled out from reference TRBV19 and TRBJ2-3, the complete variable domain reads DGGITQSPKYLFRKEGQNVTLSCEQNLNHDAMYWYRQDPGQGLRLIYYSQIVNDFQKGDIAEGYSVSREKKESFPLTVTSAQKNPTAFYLCASSIPRATDTQYFGPGTRLTVL.

The genes are TRBV6-1 and TRBJ1-5; 7 nucleotides agree with TRBD1. Per germline, CDR1 MNHNS and CDR2 SASEGT. This CDR3 has 18 residues. With 0 bases clipped from V and 1 base from J, the junction kept 9 bases outside the gene matches. In DNA, the CDR3 is TGTGCCAGCAGTGAAGCACTCCCCGGACAGGCAAGCAATCAGCCCCAGCATTTT. This translates into CASSEALPGQASNQPQHF.

The rearrangement joins TRBV18 to TRBJ2-2; the match to TRBD2 covers 11 bases. CDR3 length: 16 amino acids. Germline CDR1 reads KGHSH; CDR2 reads LQKENI. V dropped 4 bases and J dropped 0; count of bases not matched to a gene: 1. The CDR3 DNA reads as TGTGCCAGCTCACTACTAGCGGGAGCGAACACCGGGGAGCTGTTTTTT. It translates to CASSLLAGANTGELFF.

This clone has only one observation. The chain employs TRBV14 and TRBJ2-1; 7 bases are shared with TRBD1. CDR1 is SGHDN and CDR2 is FVKESK in the germline V gene. Trimming at V came to 4 bases and at J to 3 bases, leaving 3 bases not matched to a gene. The CDR3 spans 14 residues. CDR3 amino acids: CASSPGTVYNEQFF. DNA of the CDR3: TGTGCCAGCAGCCCCGGGACAGTCTACAATGAGCAGTTCTTC.

The CDR3 bases are TGTGCCAGCAGCCCACCTACTAGCGGGCAAACCTACGAGCAGTACTTC. It encodes CASSPPTSGQTYEQYF. J is TRBJ2-7 and V is TRBV28, with 9 bases matching TRBD2. This CDR3 has 16 amino acids. V was clipped by 6 bases and J by 2 bases; unmatched bases: 11. Looked up from germline, CDR1 is MDHEN and CDR2 is SYDVKM.

The chain has TRBV11-3 and TRBJ2-7; TRBD2 agrees at 13 bases. Trimming took 5 bases from V and 5 from J; bases not matched to a gene: 9. Germline V gene lookup returns CDR1 SGHNT and CDR2 YENEEA. The CDR3 extends over 16 amino acids. The CDR3 sequence is CASSTTTSGRVHEQYF. CDR3 DNA: TGTGCCAGCAGCACGACCACTAGCGGGAGGGTCCACGAGCAGTACTTC.

The CDR3 DNA is TGTGCCAGTCATAATGGACAGGGTGGGAATCAGCCCCAGCATTTT. Encoded protein: CASHNGQGGNQPQHF. J is TRBJ1-5 and V is TRBV6-5, with TRBD1 matching over 8 bases. The CDR3 runs 15 residues. V was pared by 9 bases and J by 4 bases, with 11 bases of the junction left unmatched. The V gene's germline CDR1 is MNHEY and CDR2 SVGAGI.